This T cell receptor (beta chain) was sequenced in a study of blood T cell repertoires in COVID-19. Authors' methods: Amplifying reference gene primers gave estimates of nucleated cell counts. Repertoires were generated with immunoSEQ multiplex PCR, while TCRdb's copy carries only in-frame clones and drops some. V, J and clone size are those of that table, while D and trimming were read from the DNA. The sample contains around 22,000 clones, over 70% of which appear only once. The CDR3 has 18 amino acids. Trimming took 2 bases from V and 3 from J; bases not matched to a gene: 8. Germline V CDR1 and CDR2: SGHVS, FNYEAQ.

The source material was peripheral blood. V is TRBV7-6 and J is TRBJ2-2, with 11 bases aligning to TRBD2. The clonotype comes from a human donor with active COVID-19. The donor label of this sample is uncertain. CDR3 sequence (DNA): TGTGCCAGCAGCTTATTAGCGGGAGGGCCAGGGGACACCGGGGAGCTGTTTTTT. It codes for CASSLLAGGPGDTGELFF.